These 29 T cell receptor beta chains share one sample of origin, sequenced in a study of T cell responses to AZD1222 COVID-19 vaccine. Profiled with immunoSEQ multiplex PCR; TCRdb holds only in-frame clones, not every one. The sample consists of 98,000 or so clones, over 85% of them appearing once. The material sequenced was peripheral blood, taken on day 0 of AZD1222 vaccination. The receptors were sampled from an adult in good health.

This clone was detected once. The gene calls are TRBV15 and TRBJ2-7; D not resolved. Between the trimmed V and J ends, which lost 3 bases and 4 bases, there was a span of 10 bases. This CDR3 is 13 amino acids long. From germline, CDR1 is LNHNV and CDR2 YYDKDF (reference sequence). This CDR3 reads CATSSQVEYEQYF. Here the CDR3 DNA reads TGTGCCACCAGCAGCCAAGTCGAGTACGAGCAGTACTTC.

The chain combines TRBV2 with TRBJ1-6; tentatively, D is TRBD1 (5 bases). V lost 6 bases to trimming and J lost 0 bases, with 9 bases between them. The CDR3 is made up of 15 amino acids. Germline V lookup: CDR1 SNHLY, CDR2 FYNNEI. The CDR3 protein is CASRGGSSYNSPLHF. CDR3 nucleotides: TGTGCCAGCAGGGGGGGGAGCTCCTATAATTCACCCCTCCACTTT.

The chain employs TRBV5-6 and TRBJ1-5; 8 bases line up with TRBD1. The V and J ends lost 5 bases and 6 bases, in that order; junction bases with no gene match: 7. Germline loops: CDR1 SGHDT, CDR2 YYEEEE. The CDR3 length is 14 residues. CDR3 sequence (DNA): TGTGCCAGCAGACCGGACAGGGTCTGTCAGCCCCAGCATTTT. Amino acid sequence: CASRPDRVCQPQHF.

On this clone: A read error may produce the germline difference seen at one junction end. The same CDR3 can be traced to other DNA sequences in this sample. The chain uses TRBV24-1 and TRBJ2-7, with 8 bases aligning to TRBD1. Germline V gene data show CDR1 as KGHDR and CDR2 as SFDVKD. CDR3 length equals 13 residues. CDR3 residues: CATSEGQENEQYF. The CDR3 DNA reads TGTGCCACTAGTGAGGGACAGGAGAACGAGCAGTACTTC.

This clone was seen only once. This chain links TRBV10-3 with TRBJ1-2, with TRBD1 matching 11 bases. Per the germline V gene, CDR1 is ENHRY and CDR2 is SYGVKD. Trimming at V came to 0 bases and at J to 8 bases, leaving 8 bases not matched to a gene. The CDR3 extends over 16 amino acids. CDR3 loop: CAISESTGQGATGYTF. The CDR3 DNA follows: TGTGCCATCAGTGAGTCGACAGGACAGGGGGCGACCGGCTACACCTTC.

This chain joins TRBV18 and TRBJ2-7; 12 bases line up with TRBD1. CDR1 is KGHSH and CDR2 is LQKENI in the germline V gene. The CDR3 has 14 residues. After removal of 3 bases from V and 5 bases from J, the junction contained 2 bases not matched to a gene. CDR3: CASSPGTGGDEQYF. The CDR3 region has the DNA TGTGCCAGCTCACCTGGGACAGGGGGCGACGAGCAGTACTTC.

This chain joins TRBV20-1 and TRBJ2-7; D is unresolved. Germline-derived CDR1 and CDR2 are DFQATT and SNEGSKA (reference sequence). The CDR3 runs 11 residues. Trimming pared 3 bases from V and 6 bases from J, leaving 9 bases between. The CDR3 is CSARSGFEQYF. In DNA form, the CDR3 reads TGCAGTGCTAGGTCCGGGTTCGAGCAGTACTTC.

DNA of the CDR3: TGTGCCAGCAGCTTTTTTCGTCGGGGGACAGATACGCAGTATTTT. Translated, it gives CASSFFRRGTDTQYF. The rearrangement uses TRBV13 and TRBJ2-3; weak D call: TRBD2 (6 bases). CDR1 and CDR2 (germline): PRHDT, FYEKMQ (reference sequence). V dropped 3 bases and J dropped 3 bases, with 13 bases sitting between them. The CDR3 covers 15 residues.

The chain recombines TRBV28 with TRBJ1-2, with D tentatively TRBD1 (5 bases). The CDR3 extends over 12 amino acids. CDR1 is MDHEN, CDR2 SYDVKM, per germline. The V and J ends lost 6 bases and 8 bases respectively, with 13 bases between them. CDR3 protein: CASSAGTRGYTF. CDR3 in DNA: TGTGCCAGCAGCGCCGGGACTAGGGGCTACACCTTC.

The V call is TRBV6-5, the J call TRBJ1-6; D remains unclear. This CDR3 is built from 15 residues. The germline gives CDR1 MNHEY, CDR2 SVGAGI. V was cut by 5 bases and J by 6 bases, with 14 bases left in between. As DNA, the CDR3 is TGTGCCAGCAGTCCCAAGACGGGATTTAATTCACCCCTCCACTTT. It encodes CASSPKTGFNSPLHF.

The CDR3 reads CASSGQMNTEAFF. The CDR3 region has the DNA TGTGCCAGCAGCGGGCAGATGAACACTGAAGCTTTCTTT. The rearrangement links TRBV9 to TRBJ1-1, with no clear D. The V and J ends lost 3 bases and 0 bases respectively, with 6 bases between them. Germline CDR1 SGDLS, CDR2 YYNGEE. The length of the CDR3 is 13 residues. The variable domain in full, completed from reference TRBV9 and TRBJ1-1, reads DSGVTQTPKHLITATGQRVTLRCSPRSGDLSVYWYQQSLDQGLQFLIQYYNGEERAKGNILERFSAQQFPDLHSELNLSSLELGDSALYFCASSGQMNTEAFFGQGTRLTVV.

For the CDR3, the DNA is TGTGCCAGCAGCCAAGATCGAAGCAGTTCCGGCGAGCAGTACTTC. Protein: CASSQDRSSSGEQYF. The chain combines TRBV4-2 with TRBJ2-7, with no clear D. Germline CDR1 is LGHNA and CDR2 is YNFKEQ. V lost 0 bases, J lost 6 bases, and 15 bases lay in between. The CDR3 totals 15 residues.

This chain links TRBV11-3 with TRBJ1-1; D gene uncertain. In germline, CDR1 is SGHNT, CDR2 YENEEA. The CDR3 loop spans 12 amino acids. Trimming cost V 2 bases and J 1 base, with 2 bases left between them. The DNA of the CDR3 is TGTGCCAGCAGCTTATCGAACACTGAAGCTTTCTTT. Translated, it gives CASSLSNTEAFF.

The chain is built from TRBV18 and TRBJ2-2; tentative D call: TRBD1 (5 bases). V was pared by 3 bases and J by 6 bases, with 17 bases between. Germline V gene data show CDR1 as KGHSH and CDR2 as LQKENI. The CDR3 is 16 amino acids. The CDR3 coding sequence is TGTGCCAGCTCACCTTTATTCAAGCAGGGTTCCGGGGAGCTGTTTTTT. Encoded protein: CASSPLFKQGSGELFF.

The genes are TRBV9 and TRBJ1-2; maybe TRBD1 (6 bases). Germline V CDR1 and CDR2: SGDLS, YYNGEE. Trimming pared 0 bases from V and 9 bases from J, leaving 12 bases between. The CDR3 spans 13 residues. This CDR3 reads CASSVARQGSYTF. For the CDR3, the DNA is TGTGCCAGCAGCGTAGCCCGGCAGGGGAGCTACACCTTC.

The chain couples TRBV2 to TRBJ1-2, with D possibly TRBD1 on 6 matching bases. Germline assignment: CDR1 SNHLY and CDR2 FYNNEI. The V and J ends lost 5 bases and 7 bases respectively, with 11 bases between them. This CDR3 contains 12 residues. The CDR3, as DNA: TGTGCCAGCAGTTGGGGCAGGGGTGGCTACACCTTC. Translating gives CASSWGRGGYTF.

The rearrangement joins TRBV19 to TRBJ2-7, with D tentatively TRBD1 (6 bases). The CDR3 is 14 residues long. V was cut by 8 bases and J by 2 bases, with 16 bases left in between. The V gene's germline CDR1 is LNHDA and CDR2 SQIVND (reference sequence). The CDR3 spells CASGGREGTYEQYF. The CDR3 DNA reads as TGTGCCAGTGGGGGCAGGGAAGGGACCTACGAGCAGTACTTC.

V gene TRBV19 combines with J gene TRBJ1-2, with D maybe TRBD1 (5 bases). The CDR3 has 16 amino acids. V lost 8 bases and J 7 bases, leaving 26 bases between the germline ends. The V gene's germline CDR1 is LNHDA and CDR2 SQIVND (reference sequence). This CDR3 is CASRPPVGREDFGYTF. CDR3 DNA sequence: TGTGCCAGTCGACCCCCTGTGGGCAGGGAGGATTTTGGCTACACCTTC.

The chain uses TRBV12-3 or TRBV12-4 and TRBJ2-7; no clear D. Trimming shortened V by 0 bases and J by 7 bases, and 10 bases separated the two germline ends. The CDR3 consists of 13 residues. This CDR3 reads CASSLASSTEQYF. CDR3 sequence (DNA): TGTGCCAGCAGTTTAGCGAGCAGTACAGAGCAGTACTTC.

This clone was observed a few times. V gene TRBV2 combines with J gene TRBJ2-1; 7 positions agree with TRBD2. Germline V gene lookup returns CDR1 SNHLY and CDR2 FYNNEI. This CDR3 contains 15 residues. V lost 0 bases to trimming and J lost 4 bases; unmatched junction nucleotides: 3. CDR3 DNA: TGTGCCAGCAGTGAAGCTCTAGCGGCGTACAATGAGCAGTTCTTC. It codes for CASSEALAAYNEQFF.

V and J are TRBV7-2 and TRBJ1-5; TRBD1 is a possible D gene (5 bases). The length of the CDR3 is 16 residues. CDR1 SGHTA and CDR2 FQGNSA come from the germline V gene. V was pared by 1 base and J by 0 bases, with 10 bases between. CDR3 nucleotides: TGTGCCAGCAGCTTAGTATCAGGGTATAGCAATCAGCCCCAGCATTTT. Residues: CASSLVSGYSNQPQHF.

The J gene is TRBJ2-5, the V gene TRBV11-3; D is perhaps TRBD2 (6 bases). The CDR3 spans 16 residues. Looked up from germline, CDR1 is SGHNT and CDR2 is YENEEA. V lost 1 base and J 4 bases, leaving 16 bases between the germline ends. DNA of the CDR3: TGTGCCAGCAGCTTAGGAGTTGTGCGGGACGGAGAGACCCAGTACTTC. Its protein is CASSLGVVRDGETQYF. The whole variable domain, remainder taken from reference TRBV11-3 and TRBJ2-5, is EAGVVQSPRYKIIEKKQPVAFWCNPISGHNTLYWYLQNLGQGPELLIRYENEEAVDDSQLPKDRFSAERLKGVDSTLKIQPAELGDSAVYLCASSLGVVRDGETQYFGPGTRLLVL.

The chain links TRBV7-9 to TRBJ1-1; unclear D gene. This CDR3 is built from 11 residues. V was pared by 4 bases and J by 7 bases, with 7 bases between. CDR1 is SEHNR and CDR2 is FQNEAQ in the germline V gene (reference sequence). Written as DNA, the CDR3 is TGTGCCAGCAGCTCACAACTTGAAGCTTTCTTT. Amino acids: CASSSQLEAFF. Looking up the rest from reference TRBV7-9 and TRBJ1-1 gives the full variable domain: DTGVSQNPRHKITKRGQNVTFRCDPISEHNRLYWYRQTLGQGPEFLTYFQNEAQLEKSRLLSDRFSAERPKGSFSTLEIQRTEQGDSAMYLCASSSQLEAFFGQGTRLTVV.

The rearrangement links TRBV4-1 to TRBJ2-7, with D perhaps TRBD2 (5 bases). With 8 bases removed from V and 0 bases from J, the gap between germline ends came to 20 bases. This CDR3 is 16 amino acids long. The germline V gene has CDR1 MGHRA and CDR2 YSYEKL. The CDR3 region is CASGLRGDSSSYEQYF. The CDR3 bases are TGCGCCAGCGGTCTACGGGGAGACTCCTCCTCCTACGAGCAGTACTTC.

J is TRBJ2-7 and V is TRBV27, with D hard to call. Trimming removed 1 base from V and 7 bases from J, with 14 bases in between. Germline assignment: CDR1 MNHEY and CDR2 SMNVEV (reference sequence). The CDR3 spans 14 residues. DNA for the CDR3: TGTGCCAGCAGTTTATGGGCTAACCAAGGGGAGCAGTACTTC. Amino acid sequence: CASSLWANQGEQYF.

This chain connects TRBV21-1 to TRBJ1-5. TRBV21-1 is a recognized pseudogene. CDR3 length: 13 residues. The CDR3: CASSKGENQPQHF. The CDR3 coding sequence is TGTGCCAGCAGCAAAGGGGAGAATCAGCCCCAGCATTTT.

This chain uses TRBV5-1 with TRBJ2-1; TRBD2 agrees at 14 bases. Germline values: CDR1 SGHRS, CDR2 YFSETQ. Unmatched junction bases numbered 12, after V lost 2 bases and J lost 8 bases. This CDR3 has 18 amino acids. DNA of the CDR3: TGCGCCAGCAGCTTTCCCCGACTAGCGGGAGGGCTAACGCATGAGCAGTTCTTC. Translating it yields CASSFPRLAGGLTHEQFF.

This chain uses TRBV28 with TRBJ2-5; D gene uncertain. CDR1 and CDR2 from the germline V gene are MDHEN and SYDVKM. This CDR3 has 14 residues. Trimming stripped 2 bases from V and 1 base from J, with 8 bases between. The CDR3 spells CASSLRSTQETQYF. The CDR3 nucleotides are TGTGCCAGCAGTTTAAGAAGCACCCAAGAGACCCAGTACTTC.

The V gene is TRBV5-4, the J gene TRBJ1-6; TRBD1 aligns across 12 bases. CDR3 length: 16 residues. The V and J ends lost 4 bases and 8 bases, in that order; junction bases with no gene match: 7. Germline CDR1 is SGHNT and CDR2 is YYREEE (reference sequence). CDR3 in amino acids: CASSVLGQGADSPLHF. The CDR3, as DNA: TGTGCCAGCAGCGTACTGGGACAGGGGGCTGATTCACCCCTCCACTTT. The whole variable domain, filled in from reference TRBV5-4 and TRBJ1-6, reads ETGVTQSPTHLIKTRGQQVTLRCSSQSGHNTVSWYQQALGQGPQFIFQYYREEENGRGNFPPRFSGLQFPNYSSELNVNALELDDSALYLCASSVLGQGADSPLHFGNGTRLTVT.